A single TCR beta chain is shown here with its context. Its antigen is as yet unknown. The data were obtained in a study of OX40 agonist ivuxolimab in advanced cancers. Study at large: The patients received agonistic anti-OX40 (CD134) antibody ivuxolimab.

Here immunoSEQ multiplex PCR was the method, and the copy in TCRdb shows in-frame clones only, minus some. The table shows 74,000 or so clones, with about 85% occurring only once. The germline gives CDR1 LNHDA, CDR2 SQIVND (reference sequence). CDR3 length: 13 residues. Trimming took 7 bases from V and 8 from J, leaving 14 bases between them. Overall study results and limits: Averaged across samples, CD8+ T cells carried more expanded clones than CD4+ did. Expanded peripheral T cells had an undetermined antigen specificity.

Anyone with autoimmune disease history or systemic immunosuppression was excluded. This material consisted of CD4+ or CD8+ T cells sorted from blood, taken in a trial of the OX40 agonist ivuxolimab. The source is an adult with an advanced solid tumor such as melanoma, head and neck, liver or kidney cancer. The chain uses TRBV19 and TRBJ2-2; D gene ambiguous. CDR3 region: CASIQLGRGELFF. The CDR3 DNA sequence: TGTGCCAGTATTCAACTGGGCAGGGGGGAGCTGTTTTTT.